The rows below give T cell receptor beta chains drawn from one sample of a study of technical replicates of blood from a handful of donors. TCRdb keeps only in-frame clones here, not all; method: immunoSEQ multiplex PCR. Of around 14,000 clones in the sample, 84% were seen once. Sequencing input: PBMCs. Receptor source: a human donor in good health. Both conserved end residues are part of each CDR3. A D gene is named only where the DNA matches it firmly. Some rows mark clone size as missing; the rest say once, few, many or name a class of expanded clone.

>few|TRBV27|TRBJ1-1|TRBD1
CASSPDRVYMDTEAFF
TGTGCCAGCAGTCCGGACAGGGTTTATATGGACACTGAAGCTTTCTTT
>NA|TRBV27|TRBJ2-3|NA
CASSRVADTQYF
TGTGCCAGCAGCAGGGTCGCAGATACGCAGTATTTT
>NA|TRBV2|TRBJ2-1|TRBD2
CASSSGLAVNEQFF
TGTGCCAGCAGCTCGGGACTAGCGGTGAATGAGCAGTTCTTC
>NA|TRBV5-1|TRBJ2-1|NA
CASSLSAAEGTDEQFF
TGCGCCAGCAGCTTGTCGGCCGCAGAGGGTACGGATGAGCAGTTCTTC
>NA|TRBV7-6|TRBJ2-1|TRBD2
CASSLVLAGSPYNEQFF
TGTGCCAGCAGCTTAGTACTAGCGGGATCACCCTACAATGAGCAGTTCTTC
>NA|TRBV2|TRBJ1-5|NA
CASSESRSNQPQHF
TGTGCCAGCAGTGAGAGCAGGAGCAATCAGCCCCAGCATTTT
>NA|TRBV28|TRBJ2-7|TRBD1
CASSSTGTDSYEQYF
TGTGCCAGCAGTTCTACCGGGACAGACTCCTACGAGCAGTACTTC
>NA|TRBV6-8|TRBJ1-1|NA
CASSYRGVWAEAFF
TGTGCCAGCAGTTATCGGGGGGTCTGGGCTGAAGCTTTCTTT
>NA|TRBV11-2|TRBJ1-4|NA
CASSSRTTNEKLFF
TGTGCCAGCAGCTCGCGGACAACTAATGAAAAACTGTTTTTT
>NA|TRBV6-1|TRBJ1-3|NA
CASSEEGTGNTIYF
TGTGCCAGCAGTGAAGAGGGGACTGGAAACACCATATATTTT
>once|TRBV2|TRBJ2-4|NA
CASSGRDFENIQYF
TGTGCCAGCAGTGGCAGGGATTTTGAAAACATTCAGTACTTC
>NA|TRBV27|TRBJ2-7|TRBD2
CASSLRTSSYEQYF
TGTGCCAGCAGTTTACGGACTAGCTCCTACGAGCAGTACTTC
>once|TRBV2|TRBJ1-1|NA
CASAPPVAGVTEAFF
TGTGCCAGCGCCCCCCCCGTCGCCGGGGTCACTGAAGCTTTCTTT
>NA|TRBV5-1|TRBJ2-7|NA
CASTTGGSSYEQYF
TGCGCCAGCACGACTGGGGGGAGCTCCTACGAGCAGTACTTC
>NA|TRBV5-6|TRBJ2-5|NA
CASSLVGNQETQYF
TGTGCCAGCAGCTTGGTCGGGAATCAAGAGACCCAGTACTTC
>NA|TRBV11-2|TRBJ2-1|TRBD1
CASRGQGLPVQFF
TGTGCCAGCAGGGGACAGGGACTACCAGTGCAGTTCTTC
>NA|TRBV15|TRBJ1-5|TRBD1
CATSRLPGQGNQPQHF
TGTGCCACCAGCAGGCTACCGGGACAGGGAAATCAGCCCCAGCATTTT
>NA|TRBV7-8|TRBJ2-7|TRBD2
CASSLAGTSGPSAYEQYF
TGTGCCAGCAGCTTAGCGGGGACTAGCGGGCCTTCCGCCTACGAGCAGTACTTC
>NA|TRBV6-1|TRBJ2-2|TRBD1
CASREGQGGNTGELFF
TGTGCCAGCAGGGAAGGACAGGGGGGGAACACCGGGGAGCTGTTTTTT
>few|TRBV27|TRBJ2-1|TRBD1
CASSYTGVGYNEQFF
TGTGCCAGCAGCTACACAGGGGTGGGGTACAATGAGCAGTTCTTC
>NA|TRBV5-1|TRBJ2-7|NA
CASSLAVGRALGEQYF
TGCGCCAGCAGCTTGGCCGTCGGCAGGGCCCTCGGGGAGCAGTACTTC
>few|TRBV9|TRBJ2-7|TRBD2
CASSVVGLAGQGSYEQYF
TGTGCCAGCAGCGTAGTCGGACTAGCGGGCCAGGGCTCCTACGAGCAGTACTTC
>NA|TRBV10-2|TRBJ2-5|TRBD2
CASRGGLAGGRVRETQYF
TGCGCCAGCAGGGGGGGGCTAGCGGGAGGGAGAGTTCGAGAGACCCAGTACTTC
>few|TRBV30|TRBJ1-5|TRBD1
CAWSVTGGIGNQPQHF
TGTGCCTGGAGTGTAACAGGGGGCATCGGCAATCAGCCCCAGCATTTT
>NA|TRBV27|TRBJ2-7|TRBD1
CASSPAFDRGRYYEQYF
TGTGCCAGCAGTCCCGCCTTTGACAGGGGAAGGTACTACGAGCAGTACTTC